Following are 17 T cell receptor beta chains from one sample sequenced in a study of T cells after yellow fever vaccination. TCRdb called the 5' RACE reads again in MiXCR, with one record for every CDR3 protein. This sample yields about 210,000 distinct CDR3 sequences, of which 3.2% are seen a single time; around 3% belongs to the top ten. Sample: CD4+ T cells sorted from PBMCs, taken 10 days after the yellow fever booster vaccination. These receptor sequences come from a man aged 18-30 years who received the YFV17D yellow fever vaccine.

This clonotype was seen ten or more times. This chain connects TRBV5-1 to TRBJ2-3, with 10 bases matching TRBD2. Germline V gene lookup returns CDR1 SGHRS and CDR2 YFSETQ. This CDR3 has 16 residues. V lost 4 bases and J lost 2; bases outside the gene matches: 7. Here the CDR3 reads CASSRIAGGLTDTQYF. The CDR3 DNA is TGCGCCAGCAGCCGCATAGCGGGGGGACTCACAGATACGCAGTATTTT.

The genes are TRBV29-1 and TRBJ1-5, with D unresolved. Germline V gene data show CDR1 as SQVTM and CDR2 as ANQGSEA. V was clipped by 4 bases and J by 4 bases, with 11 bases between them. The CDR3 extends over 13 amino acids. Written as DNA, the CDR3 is TGCAGCGTTGTCTACGCGAAGAATCAGCCCCAGCATTTT. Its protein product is CSVVYAKNQPQHF.

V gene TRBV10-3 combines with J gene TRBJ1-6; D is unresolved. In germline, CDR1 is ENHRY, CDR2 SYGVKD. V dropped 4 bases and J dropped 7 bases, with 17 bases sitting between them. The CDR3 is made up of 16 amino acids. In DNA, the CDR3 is TGTGCCATCAGTGGTGGATCTGGTATTGGAAATTCACCCCTCCACTTT. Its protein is CAISGGSGIGNSPLHF.

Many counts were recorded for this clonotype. The CDR3 spells CASSQIESRGGTEAFF. The CDR3 DNA follows: TGCGCCAGCAGCCAAATCGAGAGTAGAGGAGGGACTGAAGCTTTCTTT. This chain connects TRBV5-1 to TRBJ1-1; D unclear. This CDR3 has 16 residues. Germline V CDR1 and CDR2: SGHRS, YFSETQ. V gave up 4 bases and J gave up 5 bases, with 21 bases separating them.

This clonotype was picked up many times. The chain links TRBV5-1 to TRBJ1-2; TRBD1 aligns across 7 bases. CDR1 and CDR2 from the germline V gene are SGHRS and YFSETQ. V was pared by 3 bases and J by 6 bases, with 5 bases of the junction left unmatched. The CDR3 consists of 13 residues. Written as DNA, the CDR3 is TGCGCCAGCAGCTACGACAGGGTAAATGGCTACACCTTC. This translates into CASSYDRVNGYTF. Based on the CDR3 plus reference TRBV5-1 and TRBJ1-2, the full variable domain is KAGVTQTPRYLIKTRGQQVTLSCSPISGHRSVSWYQQTPGQGLQFLFEYFSETQRNKGNFPGRFSGRQFSNSRSEMNVSTLELGDSALYLCASSYDRVNGYTFGSGTRLTVV.

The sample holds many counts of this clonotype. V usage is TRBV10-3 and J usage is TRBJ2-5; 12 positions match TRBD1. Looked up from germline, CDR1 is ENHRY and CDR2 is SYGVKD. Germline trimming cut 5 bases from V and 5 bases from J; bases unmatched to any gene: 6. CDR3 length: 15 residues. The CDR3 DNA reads TGTGCCATCAGTCCCCGGGACAGGGGGCGGGAGACCCAGTACTTC. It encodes CAISPRDRGRETQYF.

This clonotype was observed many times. The CDR3 sequence: CASSVGGGVATDTQYF. CDR3 bases: TGTGCCAGCAGCGTAGGAGGGGGCGTCGCCACAGATACGCAGTATTTT. V and J are TRBV9 and TRBJ2-3, with TRBD1 matching 7 bases. This CDR3 spans 16 amino acids. Trimming removed 0 bases from V and 2 bases from J; junction bases left unmatched: 6. The germline CDR1 and CDR2 sequences are SGDLS and YYNGEE. Variable domain in full (rest from reference TRBV9 and TRBJ2-3): DSGVTQTPKHLITATGQRVTLRCSPRSGDLSVYWYQQSLDQGLQFLIQYYNGEERAKGNILERFSAQQFPDLHSELNLSSLELGDSALYFCASSVGGGVATDTQYFGPGTRLTVL.

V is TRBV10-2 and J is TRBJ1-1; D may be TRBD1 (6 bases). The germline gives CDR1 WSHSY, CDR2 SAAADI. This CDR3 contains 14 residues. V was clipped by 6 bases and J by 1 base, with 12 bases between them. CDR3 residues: CASSRTAPNTEAFF. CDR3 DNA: TGCGCCAGCAGCCGGACAGCTCCGAACACTGAAGCTTTCTTT.

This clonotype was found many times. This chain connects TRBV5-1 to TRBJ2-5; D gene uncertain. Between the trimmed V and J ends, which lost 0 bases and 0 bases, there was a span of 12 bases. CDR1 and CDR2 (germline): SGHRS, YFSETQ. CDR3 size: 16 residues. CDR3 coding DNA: TGCGCCAGCAGCTTGGCCGAGTCGACGTACCAAGAGACCCAGTACTTC. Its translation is CASSLAESTYQETQYF.

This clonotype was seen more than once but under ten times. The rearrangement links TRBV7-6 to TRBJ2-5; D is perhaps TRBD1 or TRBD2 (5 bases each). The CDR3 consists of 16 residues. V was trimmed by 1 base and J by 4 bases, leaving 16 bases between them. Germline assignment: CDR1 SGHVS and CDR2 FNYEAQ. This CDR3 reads CASSLVRTGTLETQYF. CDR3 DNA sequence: TGTGCCAGCAGCTTAGTGAGAACCGGGACGTTAGAGACCCAGTACTTC.

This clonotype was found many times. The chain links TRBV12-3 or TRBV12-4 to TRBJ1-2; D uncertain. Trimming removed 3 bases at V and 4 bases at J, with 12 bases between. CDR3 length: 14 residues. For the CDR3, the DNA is TGTGCCAGCAGTTTTGAGGTCTTCGGCTATGGCTACACCTTC. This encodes CASSFEVFGYGYTF.

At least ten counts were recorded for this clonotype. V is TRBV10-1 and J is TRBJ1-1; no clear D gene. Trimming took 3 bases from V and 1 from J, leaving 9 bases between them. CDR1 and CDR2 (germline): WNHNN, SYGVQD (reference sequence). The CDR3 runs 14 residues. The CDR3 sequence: CASSESRRNTEAFF. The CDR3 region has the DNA TGCGCCAGCAGTGAAAGCAGGAGGAACACTGAAGCTTTCTTT.

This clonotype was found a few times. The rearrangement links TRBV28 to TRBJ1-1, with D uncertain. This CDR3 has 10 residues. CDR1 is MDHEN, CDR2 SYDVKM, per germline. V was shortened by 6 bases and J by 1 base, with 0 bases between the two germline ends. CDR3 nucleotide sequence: TGTGCCAGCAGGAACACTGAAGCTTTCTTT. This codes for CASRNTEAFF.

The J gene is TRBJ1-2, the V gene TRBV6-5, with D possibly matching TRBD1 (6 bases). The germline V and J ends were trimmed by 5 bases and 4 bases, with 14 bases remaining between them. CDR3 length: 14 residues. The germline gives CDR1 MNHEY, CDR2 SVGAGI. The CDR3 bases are TGTGCCAGCAGTGGATTCGGACAGCTCTATGGCTACACCTTC. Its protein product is CASSGFGQLYGYTF.

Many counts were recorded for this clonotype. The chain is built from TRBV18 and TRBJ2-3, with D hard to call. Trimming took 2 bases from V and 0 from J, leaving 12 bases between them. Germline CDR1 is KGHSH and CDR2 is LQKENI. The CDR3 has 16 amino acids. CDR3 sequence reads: CASSPVQRASTDTQYF. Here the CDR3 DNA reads TGTGCCAGCTCACCAGTACAGAGAGCTAGCACAGATACGCAGTATTTT.

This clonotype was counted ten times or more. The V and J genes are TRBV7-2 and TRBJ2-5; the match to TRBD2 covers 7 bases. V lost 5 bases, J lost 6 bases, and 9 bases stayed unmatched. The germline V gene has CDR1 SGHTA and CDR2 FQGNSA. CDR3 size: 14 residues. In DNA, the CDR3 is TGTGCCAGCAGCGGGAAGACGGGGGGAAAGACCCAGTACTTC. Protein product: CASSGKTGGKTQYF.

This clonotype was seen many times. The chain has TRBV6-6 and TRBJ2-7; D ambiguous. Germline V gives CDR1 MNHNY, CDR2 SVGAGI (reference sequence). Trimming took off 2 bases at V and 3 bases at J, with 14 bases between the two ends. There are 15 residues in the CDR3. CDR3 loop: CASSYPGRESYEQYF. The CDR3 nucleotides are TGTGCCAGCAGTTACCCGGGTAGGGAAAGCTACGAGCAGTACTTC.